The 27 T cell receptor beta chains below all came from one sample that was sequenced in a study of technical replicates of blood from a handful of donors. Using immunoSEQ multiplex PCR, the repertoire was profiled, and TCRdb retains in-frame clones only, with some absent. In the table there are about 100,000 clones, over 90% of which are singletons. Source material: T cells isolated from PBMCs. These TCRs come from a human donor in good health.

The chain employs TRBV6-5 and TRBJ2-3; D call uncertain. CDR1 and CDR2 (germline): MNHEY, SVGAGI. The CDR3 runs 14 residues. V was trimmed by 5 bases and J by 4 bases, leaving 13 bases between them. The CDR3: CASSPNTSPDTQYF. The CDR3 bases are TGTGCCAGCAGTCCGAACACCAGTCCAGATACGCAGTATTTT.

The rearrangement joins TRBV5-1 to TRBJ1-4, with 8 bases lining up with TRBD1. The CDR3 covers 14 residues. Germline V gene lookup returns CDR1 SGHRS and CDR2 YFSETQ. The ends lost 9 bases at V and 6 bases at J; junction bases unmatched: 10. CDR3: CAMSDGTGDEKLFF. CDR3 DNA sequence: TGCGCCATGTCTGATGGGACAGGTGATGAAAAACTGTTTTTT.

V and J are TRBV29-1 and TRBJ2-6; 7 bases line up with TRBD1. This CDR3 has 17 amino acids. The trim removed 4 bases at V and 0 bases at J, leaving 9 bases unmatched. The germline CDR1 and CDR2 sequences are SQVTM and ANQGSEA. In nucleotides, the CDR3 is TGCAGCGTTGGGGCAGGGGGTTCCTTCTCTGGGGCCAACGTCCTGACTTTC. Translation: CSVGAGGSFSGANVLTF.

The rearrangement links TRBV2 to TRBJ1-1; D is unresolved. This CDR3 has 13 residues. The germline V gene encodes CDR1 SNHLY and CDR2 FYNNEI. Between the trimmed V and J ends, which lost 6 bases and 4 bases, there was a span of 12 bases. The CDR3, as DNA: TGTGCCAGCAGCCAAGGGCGGGGCACTGAAGCTTTCTTT. Protein product: CASSQGRGTEAFF.

The chain couples TRBV7-9 to TRBJ1-2; D is unresolved. With 1 base removed from V and 10 bases from J, the gap between germline ends came to 7 bases. Germline V gene data show CDR1 as SEHNR and CDR2 as FQNEAQ (reference sequence). This CDR3 spans 11 amino acids. CDR3 region: CASSLGENYTF. Written as DNA, the CDR3 is TGTGCCAGCAGCTTAGGGGAGAACTACACCTTC.

This clone was detected once. The CDR3 DNA reads as TGTGCCAGTAGTAAGGGACTGAGCCAAGAGACCCAGTACTTC. This translates into CASSKGLSQETQYF. The genes are TRBV19 and TRBJ2-5; D is possibly TRBD2 (6 bases). Germline assignment: CDR1 LNHDA and CDR2 SQIVND (reference sequence). V was pared by 4 bases and J by 1 base, with 10 bases between. CDR3 length: 14 residues. Supplemented by reference TRBV19 and TRBJ2-5, the full variable domain reads DGGITQSPKYLFRKEGQNVTLSCEQNLNHDAMYWYRQDPGQGLRLIYYSQIVNDFQKGDIAEGYSVSREKKESFPLTVTSAQKNPTAFYLCASSKGLSQETQYFGPGTRLLVL.

The genes are TRBV19 and TRBJ2-3, with a possible D match to TRBD1 (5 bases). The V and J ends lost 5 bases and 2 bases respectively, with 8 bases between them. This CDR3 is 13 amino acids long. The V gene's germline CDR1 is LNHDA and CDR2 SQIVND (reference sequence). DNA for the CDR3: TGTGCCAGTAGTGCAGGGTCCACAGATACGCAGTATTTT. Protein: CASSAGSTDTQYF.

The chain employs TRBV19 and TRBJ1-2; 9 nucleotides agree with TRBD1. The CDR3 spans 14 residues. V dropped 3 bases and J dropped 6; count of bases not matched to a gene: 5. Germline V lookup: CDR1 LNHDA, CDR2 SQIVND (reference sequence). CDR3 amino acids: CASSIWDRDNGYTF. Here the CDR3 DNA reads TGTGCCAGTAGTATTTGGGACAGGGATAATGGCTACACCTTC.

V is TRBV5-4 and J is TRBJ2-3; 10 bases match TRBD2. The CDR3 has 15 residues. Germline CDR1 and CDR2: SGHNT and YYREEE (reference sequence). V was pared by 0 bases and J by 5 bases, with 3 bases of the junction left unmatched. For the CDR3, the DNA is TGTGCCAGCAGCTTGGCTCTAGCGGGAGTAGATACGCAGTATTTT. It yields the protein CASSLALAGVDTQYF.

The genes are TRBV30 and TRBJ1-6, with D possibly TRBD1 on 5 matching bases. Germline CDR1 and CDR2: GTSNPN and SVGIG (reference sequence). This CDR3 comprises 17 residues. V was trimmed by 0 bases and J by 1 base, leaving 13 bases between them. CDR3 nucleotide sequence: TGTGCCTGGAGTGTCATCAGGGACTTTTCCTATAATTCACCCCTCCACTTT. Amino acid sequence: CAWSVIRDFSYNSPLHF.

The V gene is TRBV6-1, the J gene TRBJ1-5; no clear D. CDR1 is MNHNS, CDR2 SASEGT, per germline. With 3 bases removed from V and 7 bases from J, the gap between germline ends came to 10 bases. This CDR3 contains 13 residues. CDR3 sequence (DNA): TGTGCCAGCAGTGAGTATCTCCGGCAGCCCCAGCATTTT. Translation gives CASSEYLRQPQHF.

The rearrangement joins TRBV5-1 to TRBJ2-5, with D possibly being TRBD2 (5 bases). V was clipped by 0 bases and J by 4 bases, with 7 bases between them. CDR3 length: 13 amino acids. CDR1 and CDR2 (germline): SGHRS, YFSETQ. This CDR3 reads CASSLGGLETQYF. In DNA, the CDR3 is TGCGCCAGCAGCTTGGGAGGGCTAGAGACCCAGTACTTC.

The table lists this clone with a count of one. The chain is built from TRBV30 and TRBJ2-7, with D tentatively TRBD2 (5 bases). Trimming took 2 bases from V and 4 from J, leaving 9 bases between them. The CDR3 spans 12 residues. Germline V gene sequence: CDR1 GTSNPN, CDR2 SVGIG (reference sequence). CDR3 nucleotides: TGTGCCTGGAGTAACTCGGGATACGAGCAGTACTTC. This codes for CAWSNSGYEQYF.

The V gene is TRBV10-3, the J gene TRBJ1-1; 11 bases map to TRBD1. The CDR3 consists of 13 residues. The ends lost 7 bases at V and 5 bases at J; junction bases unmatched: 3. Germline V gives CDR1 ENHRY, CDR2 SYGVKD. DNA of the CDR3: TGTGCCATCATAGGGACAGGGGGTACTGAAGCTTTCTTT. Protein product: CAIIGTGGTEAFF.

The count of this clone is one. The CDR3 sequence: CASSLLADTDTQYF. The CDR3 nucleotides read TGTGCCAGCAGCTTACTGGCAGACACAGATACGCAGTATTTT. This sequence joins TRBV7-3 and TRBJ2-3; D ambiguous. There are 14 residues in the CDR3. Germline values: CDR1 SGHTA, CDR2 FQGTGA. The V gene lost 2 bases and the J gene lost 2 bases, with 8 bases spanning the gap.

The J gene is TRBJ2-7, the V gene TRBV27, with 11 bases aligning to TRBD2. CDR1 and CDR2 (germline): MNHEY, SMNVEV (reference sequence). There are 15 residues in the CDR3. J gave up 4 bases and V 8 bases, and 10 bases lay outside the gene matches. This CDR3 reads CASSRRLAGGYEQYF. CDR3 DNA: TGTGCCAGCTCAAGGCGGCTAGCGGGGGGATACGAGCAGTACTTC.

The J gene is TRBJ1-6, the V gene TRBV7-9; TRBD1 matches 9 bases. The CDR3 extends over 16 amino acids. Germline values: CDR1 SEHNR, CDR2 FQNEAQ (reference sequence). J lost 7 bases, V lost 1 base, and 5 bases had no gene match. This chain's CDR3 is CASSLERGQGNSPLHF. DNA for the CDR3: TGTGCCAGCAGCTTAGAGAGGGGACAGGGAAATTCACCCCTCCACTTT.

This chain's CDR3 is CATKQGNYNEQFF. CDR3 in DNA: TGTGCCACTAAACAGGGCAACTACAATGAGCAGTTCTTC. J is TRBJ2-1 and V is TRBV2, with D perhaps TRBD1 (6 bases). This CDR3 comprises 13 residues. The germline CDR1 and CDR2 sequences are SNHLY and FYNNEI. Trimming removed 10 bases at V and 3 bases at J, with 13 bases between.

This chain joins TRBV18 and TRBJ2-7; 8 bases match TRBD1. The length of the CDR3 is 16 residues. Trimming removed 3 bases from V and 4 bases from J; junction bases left unmatched: 11. Germline lookup yields CDR1 KGHSH and CDR2 LQKENI. The CDR3 nucleotides are TGTGCCAGCTCACCCAGCGGGTCCCAGGGGGCGTACGAGCAGTACTTC. As protein: CASSPSGSQGAYEQYF.

This chain joins TRBV10-3 and TRBJ1-4; tentative D call: TRBD1 (6 bases). The CDR3 has 15 residues. Germline loops: CDR1 ENHRY, CDR2 SYGVKD. Trimming took off 0 bases at V and 8 bases at J, with 13 bases between the two ends. CDR3 nucleotide sequence: TGTGCCATCAGTGAGTCGGTTTCAGGGGTGGAAAAACTGTTTTTT. Translation gives CAISESVSGVEKLFF.

CDR3 sequence: CASRRNNEQFF. Here the CDR3 DNA reads TGTGCCAGCAGGAGGAACAATGAGCAGTTCTTC. The V gene is TRBV5-6, the J gene TRBJ2-1; D remains unclear. The CDR3 loop spans 11 amino acids. V was pared by 5 bases and J by 5 bases, with 5 bases between. The germline gives CDR1 SGHDT, CDR2 YYEEEE.

The chain combines TRBV5-8 with TRBJ1-1; D is unclear. V lost 2 bases and J 1 base, leaving 6 bases between the germline ends. Looked up from germline, CDR1 is SGHTS and CDR2 is YDEGEE. The CDR3 loop spans 13 amino acids. This chain's CDR3 is CASSFMANTEAFF. DNA of the CDR3: TGTGCCAGCAGCTTTATGGCGAACACTGAAGCTTTCTTT. Looking up the rest from reference TRBV5-8 and TRBJ1-1 gives the full variable domain: EAGVTQSPTHLIKTRGQQATLRCSPISGHTSVYWYQQALGLGLQFLLWYDEGEERNRGNFPPRFSGRQFPNYSSELNVNALELEDSALYLCASSFMANTEAFFGQGTRLTVV.

This clone has a single count. This chain uses TRBV5-8 with TRBJ2-5; 10 bases fit TRBD1. CDR1 is SGHTS and CDR2 is YDEGEE in the germline V gene. The CDR3 contains 15 residues. The J segment lost 4 bases and the V segment lost 0 bases, leaving 3 bases of the junction unmatched. CDR3 loop: CASSLAGQGVETQYF. The CDR3 DNA reads as TGTGCCAGCAGCTTGGCTGGACAGGGGGTAGAGACCCAGTACTTC.

The genes are TRBV23-1 and TRBJ2-5; D unclear. TRBV23-1 is an open reading frame whose function is uncertain. The CDR3 runs to 18 residues. The V and J ends lost 3 bases and 0 bases respectively, with 20 bases between them. In DNA form, the CDR3 reads TGCGCCAGCAGTCAGACCGTGTGGGCACATTTGTACCAAGAGACCCAGTACTTC. It yields the protein CASSQTVWAHLYQETQYF.

The chain recombines TRBV27 with TRBJ1-5, with TRBD1 matching 9 bases. The J segment lost 0 bases and the V segment lost 9 bases, leaving 12 bases of the junction unmatched. The CDR3 loop spans 17 amino acids. Germline V CDR1 and CDR2: MNHEY, SMNVEV (reference sequence). The CDR3 loop is CARSGDRDFLSNQPQHF. In DNA form, the CDR3 reads TGTGCCAGATCGGGGGACAGGGATTTTCTTAGCAATCAGCCCCAGCATTTT.

The rearrangement joins TRBV28 to TRBJ2-7; maybe TRBD2 (6 bases). V shed 2 bases and J shed 0 bases, with 17 bases lying between them. Germline V gene lookup returns CDR1 MDHEN and CDR2 SYDVKM. The CDR3 is 17 residues long. The CDR3 bases are TGTGCCAGCAGTTTACGTCTTCCGGGAGCCCCCTCCTACGAGCAGTACTTC. It is translated as CASSLRLPGAPSYEQYF.

This chain connects TRBV19 to TRBJ2-3; D possibly corresponds to TRBD2 (6 bases). Germline V gene lookup returns CDR1 LNHDA and CDR2 SQIVND (reference sequence). The CDR3 is 14 amino acids. V gave up 7 bases and J gave up 1 base, with 12 bases separating them. As DNA, the CDR3 is TGTGCCAGTAAAGGGCGGGGTGGCACAGATACGCAGTATTTT. Encoded protein: CASKGRGGTDTQYF. The full variable domain, with the rest looked up from reference TRBV19 and TRBJ2-3, is DGGITQSPKYLFRKEGQNVTLSCEQNLNHDAMYWYRQDPGQGLRLIYYSQIVNDFQKGDIAEGYSVSREKKESFPLTVTSAQKNPTAFYLCASKGRGGTDTQYFGPGTRLTVL.